Following are 9 T cell receptor beta chains from one sample sequenced in a study of identical twins. From the 5' RACE reads, TCRdb called clonotypes with MiXCR, one entry per CDR3 protein. In the table there are some 320,000 distinct CDR3 sequences, about 12% of which are singletons. The data were also submitted as part of a second study, on yellow fever vaccine responses in identical twins.

Sample: CD8+ T cells sorted from blood. The receptors derive from a woman aged 18 to 35 in good health.

The chain employs TRBV3-1 and TRBJ2-2; the D is unclear. Trimming left V 4 bases short and J 4 bases short, with 10 bases between. This CDR3 is built from 14 residues. Germline CDR1 reads LGHDT; CDR2 reads YNNKEL (reference sequence). The CDR3 loop is CASSRYPATGELFF. The DNA for the CDR3 is TGTGCCAGCAGCCGATACCCCGCCACCGGGGAGCTGTTTTTT.

This clonotype occurred a few times. The chain combines TRBV7-8 with TRBJ1-1, with D unresolved. CDR1 and CDR2 from the germline V gene are SGHVS and FQNEAQ. V shed 0 bases and J shed 4 bases, with 12 bases lying between them. The length of the CDR3 is 15 residues. CDR3 DNA: TGTGCCAGCAGCTTAGCCCAGGAAGGGTCCACTGAAGCTTTCTTT. Protein sequence: CASSLAQEGSTEAFF.

The chain recombines TRBV20-1 with TRBJ2-6; D ambiguous. Germline-derived CDR1 and CDR2 are DFQATT and SNEGSKA (reference sequence). Trimming pared 6 bases from V and 0 bases from J, leaving 9 bases between. This CDR3 is built from 14 residues. The CDR3 bases are TGCAGTGCGATGTCACACTCTGGGGCCAACGTCCTGACTTTC. Translating gives CSAMSHSGANVLTF.

This clonotype was observed at least ten times. The rearrangement uses TRBV7-8 and TRBJ1-1, with D perhaps TRBD1 (6 bases). In germline, CDR1 is SGHVS, CDR2 FQNEAQ. This CDR3 has 16 residues. Trimming pared 4 bases from V and 3 bases from J, leaving 18 bases between. Written as DNA, the CDR3 is TGTGCCAGCAGCTACCCGGGGGGCGAATTCCACACTGAAGCTTTCTTT. The encoded protein is CASSYPGGEFHTEAFF.

The chain is built from TRBV2 and TRBJ2-7; TRBD1 matches at 7 bases. With 2 bases clipped from V and 0 bases from J, the junction kept 4 bases outside the gene matches. CDR1 SNHLY and CDR2 FYNNEI come from the germline V gene. This CDR3 comprises 15 residues. The CDR3 protein is CASSETTGDSYEQYF. DNA for the CDR3: TGTGCCAGCAGTGAAACTACAGGGGACTCCTACGAGCAGTACTTC.

This clonotype was counted at least ten times. This chain joins TRBV2 and TRBJ1-6, with D perhaps TRBD1 (5 bases). V lost 1 base and J 11 bases, leaving 15 bases between the germline ends. The CDR3 consists of 15 residues. Germline V lookup: CDR1 SNHLY, CDR2 FYNNEI. The CDR3 nucleotides are TGTGCCAGCAGTGAAGGAAGGTTGGGGGTGACACCCCTCCACTTT. It specifies CASSEGRLGVTPLHF. The full variable domain, rest sourced from reference TRBV2 and TRBJ1-6, is EPEVTQTPSHQVTQMGQEVILRCVPISNHLYFYWYRQILGQKVEFLVSFYNNEISEKSEIFDDQFSVERPDGSNFTLKIRSTKLEDSAMYFCASSEGRLGVTPLHFGNGTRLTVT.

The V call is TRBV27, the J call TRBJ2-1; D may be TRBD2 (6 bases). CDR1 MNHEY and CDR2 SMNVEV come from the germline V gene (reference sequence). This CDR3 region has 16 residues. Trimming took off 0 bases at V and 3 bases at J, with 12 bases between the two ends. This CDR3 reads CASSLSALASYNEQFF. CDR3 bases: TGTGCCAGCAGTTTATCGGCGCTAGCGAGCTACAATGAGCAGTTCTTC.

The sample holds many counts of this clonotype. The CDR3 protein is CSVEEGQGARANYGYTF. DNA for the CDR3: TGCAGCGTTGAAGAAGGACAGGGGGCGCGGGCTAACTATGGCTACACCTTC. This sequence joins TRBV29-1 and TRBJ1-2; TRBD1 matches at 11 bases. The V gene end was trimmed by 0 bases and the J gene end by 0 bases; junction bases not matched to a gene: 6. The CDR3 is 17 amino acids. CDR1 and CDR2 from the germline V gene are SQVTM and ANQGSEA.

This clonotype was counted ten times or more. The V gene is TRBV11-1, the J gene TRBJ2-1; TRBD2 might be the D (6 bases). The germline gives CDR1 SGHAT, CDR2 FQDESV (reference sequence). The CDR3 length is 17 residues. Trimming stripped 4 bases from V and 4 bases from J, with 20 bases between. CDR3 nucleotide sequence: TGTGCCAGCAGCTCGCTAAGACTACGCGGGGAGTACAATGAGCAGTTCTTC. Protein: CASSSLRLRGEYNEQFF.